Listed below are T cell receptor beta chains from one sample, sequenced in a study of shared clonotypes between healthy human individuals. Assay: immunoSEQ multiplex PCR; the TCRdb copy retains only in-frame clones and omits some. The table has 2,500,000 or so clones, more than 80% seen once. Sequences were obtained from naive CD4+ T cells sorted from blood. These receptors all come from a man between 18 and 35 years old in good health. CDR3s include the opening cysteine and the closing phenylalanine or tryptophan. The order of the fields is D gene, V gene, CDR3 length, J gene, clone size, CDR3 protein, CDR3 DNA. The D gene is left open where the match is weak. Clone sizes are given selectively: once, few, many, or a class where the clone is expanded.

D: TRBD1; V: TRBV11-3; length: 15; J: TRBJ2-1; size: NA; CDR3: CASSPRQGPYNEQFF; DNA: TGTGCCAGCAGCCCAAGACAGGGACCCTACAATGAGCAGTTCTTC
D: NA; V: TRBV18; length: 16; J: TRBJ2-7; size: NA; CDR3: CASSPPTGQAGWEQYF; DNA: TGTGCCAGCTCACCACCAACGGGCCAGGCGGGGTGGGAGCAGTACTTC
D: NA; V: TRBV6-6; length: 15; J: TRBJ2-3; size: NA; CDR3: CASSYSPAGTDTQYF; DNA: TGTGCCAGCAGTTATAGCCCTGCGGGCACAGATACGCAGTATTTT
D: TRBD2; V: TRBV11-2; length: 16; J: TRBJ2-1; size: NA; CDR3: CASRRLAGGSYNEQFF; DNA: TGTGCCAGCAGGCGCCTAGCGGGAGGCTCCTACAATGAGCAGTTCTTC
D: NA; V: TRBV10-3; length: 14; J: TRBJ1-2; size: NA; CDR3: CAISEPDRASGYTF; DNA: TGTGCCATCAGCGAGCCGGACAGAGCCTCTGGCTACACCTTC
D: TRBD1; V: TRBV4-3; length: 15; J: TRBJ1-4; size: NA; CDR3: CASSRGGQANEKLFF; DNA: TGCGCCAGCAGCCGAGGGGGACAGGCTAATGAAAAACTGTTTTTT
D: NA; V: TRBV20-1; length: 11; J: TRBJ2-1; size: NA; CDR3: CSARSKNEQFF; DNA: TGCAGTGCTAGATCAAAGAATGAGCAGTTCTTC
D: NA; V: TRBV5-1; length: 12; J: TRBJ1-3; size: NA; CDR3: CASSPSGNTIYF; DNA: TGCGCCAGCAGCCCCTCTGGAAACACCATATATTTT
D: TRBD1; V: TRBV14; length: 18; J: TRBJ2-1; size: NA; CDR3: CASSQEVVDQGAPDEQFF; DNA: TGTGCCAGCAGCCAAGAAGTCGTGGACCAGGGGGCACCAGATGAGCAGTTCTTC
D: TRBD1; V: TRBV7-2; length: 13; J: TRBJ2-7; size: NA; CDR3: CASRFTGVGEQYF; DNA: TGTGCCAGCAGGTTCACAGGGGTCGGCGAGCAGTACTTC
D: NA; V: TRBV2; length: 13; J: TRBJ1-6; size: few; CDR3: CASLGFPVSPLHF; DNA: TGTGCCAGTCTAGGGTTCCCAGTTTCACCCCTCCACTTT
D: TRBD2; V: TRBV19; length: 16; J: TRBJ2-3; size: NA; CDR3: CASSPLAGGLTDTQYF; DNA: TGTGCCAGTAGTCCTCTAGCGGGAGGGCTCACAGATACGCAGTATTTT
D: TRBD1; V: TRBV5-4; length: 16; J: TRBJ1-2; size: NA; CDR3: CASSLAQGQATYGYTF; DNA: TGTGCCAGCAGCTTAGCTCAGGGACAGGCAACCTATGGCTACACCTTC
D: NA; V: TRBV6-6; length: 13; J: TRBJ1-1; size: NA; CDR3: CASTRGMNTEAFF; DNA: TGTGCCAGCACACGGGGGATGAACACTGAAGCTTTCTTT
D: TRBD2; V: TRBV7-2; length: 15; J: TRBJ2-3; size: NA; CDR3: CASRQSGGVTDTQYF; DNA: TGTGCCAGCAGACAAAGCGGGGGGGTCACAGATACGCAGTATTTT
D: TRBD2; V: TRBV11-2; length: 15; J: TRBJ2-7; size: few; CDR3: CASSYWGRDVYEQYF; DNA: TGTGCCAGCAGCTACTGGGGGAGGGATGTCTACGAGCAGTACTTC
D: TRBD1; V: TRBV2; length: 13; J: TRBJ2-7; size: NA; CDR3: CASGGDRGYEQYF; DNA: TGTGCCAGCGGTGGTGACAGGGGCTACGAGCAGTACTTC
D: NA; V: TRBV9; length: 15; J: TRBJ1-1; size: once; CDR3: CASSLTLEGYTEAFF; DNA: TGTGCCAGCAGCTTAACTTTAGAAGGGTATACTGAAGCTTTCTTT
D: NA; V: TRBV2; length: 16; J: TRBJ1-1; size: NA; CDR3: CASRGRGSNMNTEAFF; DNA: TGTGCCAGCCGGGGGAGGGGGTCCAACATGAACACTGAAGCTTTCTTT
D: TRBD1; V: TRBV18; length: 14; J: TRBJ2-5; size: NA; CDR3: CASSRGQAQETQYF; DNA: TGTGCCAGCTCCCGAGGACAGGCCCAAGAGACCCAGTACTTC
D: TRBD1; V: TRBV18; length: 15; J: TRBJ2-7; size: NA; CDR3: CASSLSNRGLYEQYF; DNA: TGTGCCAGCTCACTCTCCAACAGGGGGCTGTACGAGCAGTACTTC
D: NA; V: TRBV6-6; length: 12; J: TRBJ2-2; size: NA; CDR3: CASREGGGELFF; DNA: TGTGCCAGCAGGGAAGGGGGCGGGGAGCTGTTTTTT
D: TRBD1; V: TRBV2; length: 14; J: TRBJ1-3; size: few; CDR3: CASSTWDSGNTIYF; DNA: TGTGCCAGCAGTACGTGGGACAGTGGAAACACCATATATTTT
D: NA; V: TRBV19; length: 13; J: TRBJ1-2; size: NA; CDR3: CASSITGIGGYTF; DNA: TGTGCCAGTAGTATTACAGGGATAGGGGGCTACACCTTC
D: NA; V: TRBV5-1; length: 16; J: TRBJ2-4; size: NA; CDR3: CASSLSGGGAKNIQYF; DNA: TGCGCCAGCAGCCTATCCGGAGGCGGGGCCAAAAACATTCAGTACTTC
D: NA; V: TRBV6-5; length: 14; J: TRBJ2-3; size: NA; CDR3: CASRRLGRTDTQYF; DNA: TGTGCCAGCAGACGCCTCGGGCGCACAGATACGCAGTATTTT
D: NA; V: TRBV2; length: 11; J: TRBJ2-7; size: NA; CDR3: CASSRAYEQYF; DNA: TGTGCCAGCTCCAGGGCCTACGAGCAGTACTTC
D: TRBD2; V: TRBV27; length: 17; J: TRBJ2-3; size: NA; CDR3: CASSRLAGSFSTDTQYF; DNA: TGTGCCAGCAGTCGACTAGCGGGGTCCTTTAGCACAGATACGCAGTATTTT
D: NA; V: TRBV2; length: 14; J: TRBJ1-3; size: once; CDR3: CASSALSSGNTIYF; DNA: TGTGCCAGCAGTGCCCTTAGCTCTGGAAACACCATATATTTT
D: TRBD1; V: TRBV6-5; length: 15; J: TRBJ1-4; size: NA; CDR3: CASSYRQGGNEKLFF; DNA: TGTGCCAGCAGTTATAGACAGGGGGGAAATGAAAAACTGTTTTTT
D: NA; V: TRBV6-5; length: 15; J: TRBJ2-1; size: NA; CDR3: CASSVGGDIQGEQFF; DNA: TGTGCCAGCAGCGTCGGGGGCGACATACAAGGTGAGCAGTTCTTC